This T cell receptor (beta chain) comes out of a study of blood T cells in healthy people across ages. This CDR3 contains 15 residues. The germline CDR1 and CDR2 sequences are SGDLS and YYNGEE. The V gene end was trimmed by 1 base and the J gene end by 0 bases; junction bases not matched to a gene: 4. The use of a sample-barcoded 5' primer and a J-beta primer mix characterized a second PCR of about 7 to 12 cycles. A single record per CDR3 protein comes from TCRdb applying MiXCR to the 5' RACE reads. The sample consists of around 1.5 million distinct CDR3 sequences, roughly 40% of them appearing once. This clonotype was seen only a few times.

The chain joins TRBV9 to TRBJ2-7; TRBD2 aligns across 7 bases. This TCR was recovered from a woman under 30 in good health. The sample consisted of blood. CDR3 protein: CASSVLAESSYEQYF. CDR3 DNA: TGTGCCAGCAGCGTACTAGCGGAGAGCTCCTACGAGCAGTACTTC.